Presented here are 11 T cell receptor beta chains from one specimen sequenced in a study of blood T cell repertoires in COVID-19. Produced via immunoSEQ multiplex PCR; TCRdb's table is partial and in-frame only. In the table there are 120,000 or so clones, 70% to 85% of which are singletons. Sequencing was done on a sample of peripheral blood. Receptors were obtained from a woman aged 70 to 79 with acute or convalescent COVID-19.

The genes are TRBV5-6 and TRBJ1-2, with a tentative D call TRBD1 (5 bases). The CDR3 contains 14 residues. CDR1 is SGHDT, CDR2 YYEEEE, per germline. V dropped 2 bases and J dropped 3 bases, with 11 bases sitting between them. In DNA form, the CDR3 reads TGTGCCAGCAGCTTCAGTCGCAGGGACTATGGCTACACCTTC. It is translated as CASSFSRRDYGYTF.

The V call is TRBV2, the J call TRBJ1-4; D uncertain. Germline V gene sequence: CDR1 SNHLY, CDR2 FYNNEI. CDR3 length: 12 residues. V was pared by 4 bases and J by 6 bases, with 6 bases between. The CDR3 is CASSGADEKLFF. In DNA, the CDR3 is TGTGCCAGCAGTGGGGCAGATGAAAAACTGTTTTTT.

The V and J genes are TRBV5-5 and TRBJ1-1; D unclear. The CDR3 has 15 residues. V lost 0 bases, J lost 11 bases, and 20 bases lay in between. In germline, CDR1 is SGHKS, CDR2 YYEKEE (reference sequence). This chain's CDR3 is CASSLAFGPPYGAFF. In DNA form, the CDR3 reads TGTGCCAGCAGCTTGGCTTTTGGGCCCCCATATGGGGCTTTCTTT.

The chain carries TRBV5-6 and TRBJ2-3; 7 nucleotides match TRBD1. In germline, CDR1 is SGHDT, CDR2 YYEEEE. With V trimmed by 4 bases and J by 5 bases, 10 bases remained unmatched. This CDR3 spans 15 amino acids. CDR3 nucleotide sequence: TGTGCCAGCAGCGGACTTGACAGGGTCTTAGATACGCAGTATTTT. This sequence encodes CASSGLDRVLDTQYF.

The chain has TRBV5-1 and TRBJ1-1; weak D call: TRBD1 (6 bases). This CDR3 spans 18 amino acids. CDR1 is SGHRS, CDR2 YFSETQ, per germline. V lost 4 bases, J lost 1 base, and 23 bases lay in between. In DNA, the CDR3 is TGCGCCAGCAGCCCCACGGTGCGGACAGTTGGTAGGAACACTGAAGCTTTCTTT. This sequence encodes CASSPTVRTVGRNTEAFF.

The chain recombines TRBV5-1 with TRBJ1-2, with 7 bases aligning to TRBD1. V shed 0 bases, J shed 7 bases, and the junction held 6 bases outside the gene matches. This CDR3 region has 14 residues. The germline gives CDR1 SGHRS, CDR2 YFSETQ. CDR3 DNA: TGCGCCAGCAGCTTGGAAGGGGGCTGGAGTGGCTACACCTTC. Translating it yields CASSLEGGWSGYTF.

The chain employs TRBV4-3 and TRBJ1-4, with 7 nucleotides matching TRBD1. After removal of 4 bases from V and 3 bases from J, the junction contained 5 bases not matched to a gene. The germline V gene has CDR1 LGHNA and CDR2 YSLEER. There are 15 residues in the CDR3. CDR3 in amino acids: CASSRGDSPNEKLFF. The CDR3, as DNA: TGCGCCAGCAGCCGGGGGGACAGCCCTAATGAAAAACTGTTTTTT.

The gene calls are TRBV6-5 and TRBJ1-5; 8 bases are shared with TRBD1. J lost 3 bases, V lost 8 bases, and 9 bases had no gene match. CDR3 length equals 15 residues. CDR1 is MNHEY, CDR2 SVGAGI, per germline. CDR3 nucleotide sequence: TGTGCCAGCGGGACAGGCTGGACCGCCAATCAGCCCCAGCATTTT. It specifies CASGTGWTANQPQHF.

The chain employs TRBV6-5 and TRBJ1-1; D remains ambiguous. V was shortened by 4 bases and J by 4 bases, with 13 bases between the two germline ends. CDR1 is MNHEY and CDR2 is SVGAGI in the germline V gene. CDR3 length equals 14 residues. The CDR3 spells CASSWRERGTEAFF. In DNA, the CDR3 is TGTGCCAGCAGTTGGAGGGAGCGGGGCACTGAAGCTTTCTTT.

This chain joins TRBV5-1 and TRBJ2-5; TRBD2 aligns across 16 bases. J gave up 5 bases and V 3 bases, and 7 bases lay outside the gene matches. The CDR3 consists of 17 residues. Germline CDR1 is SGHRS and CDR2 is YFSETQ. CDR3: CASSSGTSGGAHETQYF. The CDR3 DNA reads TGCGCCAGCAGCTCTGGGACTAGCGGGGGGGCACACGAGACCCAGTACTTC.

The chain couples TRBV2 to TRBJ1-3; perhaps TRBD1 as D (6 bases). The CDR3 consists of 14 residues. The germline CDR1 and CDR2 sequences are SNHLY and FYNNEI. The V gene lost 4 bases and the J gene lost 4 bases, with 11 bases spanning the gap. CDR3 loop: CASSVQGQGNTIYF. The CDR3 DNA reads TGTGCCAGCAGTGTCCAGGGACAAGGAAACACCATATATTTT.